The rows below give T cell receptor beta chains drawn from one sample of a study of cytomegalovirus exposure and HLA in healthy donors. Method: immunoSEQ multiplex PCR; TCRdb's copy keeps in-frame clones and lacks some. The data contain roughly 130,000 clones, approximately 61% of them seen just once; the ten biggest clones take up about 1.5%. What was sequenced was PBMCs. Every receptor here comes from a man between 25 and 39 years old in good health and CMV-seropositive. The CDR3 runs from the conserved cysteine through the conserved F or W. A D gene is named only where the DNA matches it firmly. Size is stated for part of the rows, as once, few or many counts, or as a class when the clone is expanded.

few	TRBJ2-5	TRBD2	TRBV19	TGTGCCAGTAGTATTTCCTCTTGGGGGGGATTGGAGACCCAGTACTTC	CASSISSWGGLETQYF
few	TRBJ2-3	.	TRBV4-1	TGCGCCAGCAGCCAAGATGGGCGAGTCACAGATACGCAGTATTTT	CASSQDGRVTDTQYF
.	TRBJ2-2	TRBD1	TRBV2	TGTGCCAGCAGTGTAATGACAGGGGAGGCCACCGGGGAGCTGTTTTTT	CASSVMTGEATGELFF
.	TRBJ1-4	TRBD1	TRBV25-1	TGTGCCAGCGACACAGGGGCTCCCTTAGGTAATGAAAAACTGTTTTTT	CASDTGAPLGNEKLFF
.	TRBJ2-3	TRBD1	TRBV5-1	TGCGCCAGCAGCCGTCCCGGGACAGGGGTCCCTGGTACAGATACGCAGTATTTT	CASSRPGTGVPGTDTQYF
few	TRBJ2-7	.	TRBV5-1	TGCGCCAGCAGCTTGGGTGGTGGGCAGAGCTACGAGCAGTACTTC	CASSLGGGQSYEQYF
.	TRBJ1-5	.	TRBV16	TGTGCCAGCAGCCAATGGGCAGACATCAATCAGCCCCAGCATTTT	CASSQWADINQPQHF
.	TRBJ2-7	TRBD1	TRBV5-1	TGCGCCAGCAGCTTTTTGACAGGGGGCGGCTACGAGCAGTACTTC	CASSFLTGGGYEQYF
.	TRBJ2-1	TRBD2	TRBV30	TGTGCCTGGGCGGGGGGCGTTGAGCAGTTCTTC	CAWAGGVEQFF
.	TRBJ2-3	.	TRBV5-1	TGCGCCAGCAGCTTTCGCAATACGGGAGCAACCACAGATACGCAGTATTTT	CASSFRNTGATTDTQYF
.	TRBJ2-7	TRBD1	TRBV6-4	TGTGCCAGCAGCTCACAGGGGGCTCCTCTCGGCTCCTACGAGCAGTACTTC	CASSSQGAPLGSYEQYF
.	TRBJ2-1	.	TRBV19	TGTGCCAGCTTGGCGGGGGCAGGGAATGAGCAGTTCTTC	CASLAGAGNEQFF
few	TRBJ2-2	.	TRBV7-3	TGTGCCAGCAGCCCGGACACCGGGGAGCTGTTTTTT	CASSPDTGELFF
.	TRBJ2-7	TRBD2	TRBV6-5	TGTGCCAGCTCCGTAGCTAGCGGCTCCTACGAGCAGTACTTC	CASSVASGSYEQYF
.	TRBJ2-7	TRBD2	TRBV11-2	TGTGCCAGCAGTGCCGGGACTAGCGGCTACGAGCAGTACTTC	CASSAGTSGYEQYF
few	TRBJ2-7	TRBD2	TRBV10-3	TGTGCCACACCCAAACGGCCGACGGGAGGGCTTCGGTACGAGCAGTACTTC	CATPKRPTGGLRYEQYF
.	TRBJ2-5	TRBD1	TRBV5-1	TGCGCCAGCAGCCACTCGGGACAGGAGACCCAAGAGACCCAGTACTTC	CASSHSGQETQETQYF
few	TRBJ2-7	.	TRBV5-1	TGCGCCAGCAGCCTGACAGGCTACTCCTACGAGCAGTACTTC	CASSLTGYSYEQYF
few	TRBJ2-5	.	TRBV7-9	TGTTCCAGCAGCTTAGTAGGGGGACAAGAAGAGACCCAGTACTTC	CSSSLVGGQEETQYF
.	TRBJ2-1	TRBD2	TRBV7-8	TGTGCCACCCAGGAGGGGAGGGGCCACAATGAGCAGTTCTTC	CATQEGRGHNEQFF
.	TRBJ2-1	.	TRBV2	TGTGCCAGCAGTGAGACCCCCGGGGAGCAGTTCTTC	CASSETPGEQFF
.	TRBJ2-6	.	TRBV19	TGTGCCAGTCGAGGTCCTTCTGGGGCCAACGTCCTGACTTTC	CASRGPSGANVLTF
.	TRBJ2-1	TRBD1	TRBV29-1	TGCAGCGTTGAAACTGGACAGGGAAGCTCCTACAATGAGCAGTTCTTC	CSVETGQGSSYNEQFF
.	TRBJ2-7	TRBD2	TRBV27	TGTGCCAGCAGTTTTGGGGGACTAGCAGAATCCTACGAGCAGTACTTC	CASSFGGLAESYEQYF
.	TRBJ1-3	TRBD1	TRBV27	TGTGCCAGCAGACATCCGACAGGGCCCGGAAACACCATATATTTT	CASRHPTGPGNTIYF
.	TRBJ2-1	.	TRBV28	TGTGCCAGCAGCGCTCTCGTCAGTAGCGTAGACAATGAGCAGTTCTTC	CASSALVSSVDNEQFF
.	TRBJ2-7	.	TRBV30	TGTGCCTGGAGTGGGGGGCTATCCGAGCAGTACTTC	CAWSGGLSEQYF
.	TRBJ2-5	.	TRBV30	TGTGCCTGGAGTGAACAGTTTGAGACCCAGTACTTC	CAWSEQFETQYF
.	TRBJ2-1	.	TRBV27	TGTGCCAGCAGTTTAAGGGGAAATGAGCAGTTCTTC	CASSLRGNEQFF
few	TRBJ2-3	TRBD1	TRBV4-3	TGCGCCAGCAGCTATCAAGTTCTTCCAGGGGGCACATATACGCAGTATTTT	CASSYQVLPGGTYTQYF
.	TRBJ2-2	.	TRBV7-9	TGTGCCAGCAGCTTAGGGACAGAGAACACCGGGGAGCTGTTTTTT	CASSLGTENTGELFF
.	TRBJ1-1	TRBD1	TRBV6-5	TGTGCCAGCAGTTATCGACAGGGACCCACTGAAGCTTTCTTT	CASSYRQGPTEAFF
few	TRBJ2-5	.	TRBV18	TGTGCCAGCTCACTGCCCCTAGAGGATGTCCCCACCCCTCGGGAGACCCAGTACTTC	CASSLPLEDVPTPRETQYF
.	TRBJ2-1	TRBD1	TRBV10-2	TGCGCCAGCAGTGAAGGGGGGACAGGCCCCTACAATGAGCAGTTCTTC	CASSEGGTGPYNEQFF
.	TRBJ2-1	TRBD2	TRBV27	TGTGCCAGCAGTTTAAGCGGGAGCTCCTACAATGAGCAGTTCTTC	CASSLSGSSYNEQFF
.	TRBJ2-2	.	TRBV6-1	TGTGCCAGCAGAAAGGGGCGCGGGAACACCGGGGAGCTGTTTTTT	CASRKGRGNTGELFF
.	TRBJ2-1	TRBD2	TRBV5-1	TGCGCCAGCAGCTGGCCCGCAGGGAGCGGGAGGACAAGCTCCTACAATGAGCAGTTCTTC	CASSWPAGSGRTSSYNEQFF
.	TRBJ1-3	TRBD1	TRBV27	TGTGCCAGCAGTTTATCAGTCAGGGGGCCTGGAAACACCATATATTTT	CASSLSVRGPGNTIYF
.	TRBJ1-2	.	TRBV5-6	TGTGCCAGCAGCCCCTTCGACAGGATTTATGGCTACACCTTC	CASSPFDRIYGYTF
few	TRBJ2-7	.	TRBV4-3	TGCGCCAGCAGCCCTGAGGTGGCTAGCACGTACGAGCAGTACTTC	CASSPEVASTYEQYF
.	TRBJ2-5	.	TRBV11-2	TGTGCCAGCAGCTTAGATGTTCTCCAAGAGACCCAGTACTTC	CASSLDVLQETQYF
few	TRBJ1-1	.	TRBV5-4	TGTGCCAGCAGCTTGGGGGGCAGGTTGAACACTGAAGCTTTCTTT	CASSLGGRLNTEAFF
once	TRBJ2-3	.	TRBV5-1	TGCGCCAGCAGCTTTAAAACTCCCACAGATACGCAGTATTTT	CASSFKTPTDTQYF
once	TRBJ2-5	.	TRBV15	TGTGCCACCAGTCCGGGGTTGCGACAAGAGACCCAGTACTTC	CATSPGLRQETQYF
.	TRBJ2-3	TRBD1	TRBV5-1	TGCGCCAGCAGCGTGACAGGGCCAGATACGCAGTATTTT	CASSVTGPDTQYF
once	TRBJ2-3	TRBD1	TRBV5-1	TGCGCCAGCAGCTTCTCCAAGGACAGGGGGTCAGATACGCAGTATTTT	CASSFSKDRGSDTQYF
few	TRBJ1-4	.	TRBV4-3	TGCGCCAGCAGCCAAGATTCGTCGACTAATGAAAAACTGTTTTTT	CASSQDSSTNEKLFF
once	TRBJ2-1	TRBD1	TRBV5-4	TGTGCCAGCAGCCCCGGACAGGGTCTAGCGAAGAGTATTGAGCAGTTCTTC	CASSPGQGLAKSIEQFF
once	TRBJ2-1	.	TRBV28	TGTGCCAGCAGCTCAGTATACAATGAGCAGTTCTTC	CASSSVYNEQFF
few	TRBJ2-7	.	TRBV5-1	TGCGCCAGCAGCCCCTTCACCGGGACTCACGACTACGAGCAGTACTTC	CASSPFTGTHDYEQYF
.	TRBJ2-6	.	TRBV11-2	TGTGCCAGCAGTAGACTCTCTGGGGCCAACGTCCTGACTTTC	CASSRLSGANVLTF
.	TRBJ2-7	.	TRBV4-2	TGTGCCAGCAGCCAAGATTCTTGGGCAGGTACCTACGAGCAGTACTTC	CASSQDSWAGTYEQYF
.	TRBJ1-1	TRBD1	TRBV5-4	TGTGCCAGCAGCTTACTTCAGGGGGACACTGAAGCTTTCTTT	CASSLLQGDTEAFF
.	TRBJ1-5	.	TRBV6-1	TGTGCCAGCAGGTACCCTGCTTCAGTCCTGCCCCAGCATTTT	CASRYPASVLPQHF
.	TRBJ2-7	TRBD2	TRBV2	TGTGCCAGCCTACAGGTAGCGGGACCCTACGAGCAGTACTTC	CASLQVAGPYEQYF